A single sample gave rise to the 26 T cell receptor beta chains below, sequenced in a study of shared clonotypes between healthy human individuals. Assay used: immunoSEQ multiplex PCR; TCRdb lists only in-frame clones, some missing. The table shows some 2,100,000 clones, with more than 90% occurring only once. Sequenced sample: naive CD4+ T cells sorted from blood. Subset noted: CD45RA+ positively selected. The receptors come from a man aged 18 to 30 in good health.

This clone was observed once. Within the sample, other DNA sequences also encode this same CDR3. CDR3 nucleotide sequence: TGTGCCAGCAGTTTAGAAGGGGGGCATAATTCACCCCTCCACTTT. Translating gives CASSLEGGHNSPLHF. The V and J genes are TRBV27 and TRBJ1-6, with a possible D match to TRBD1 (6 bases). Germline CDR1 MNHEY, CDR2 SMNVEV (reference sequence). This CDR3 has 15 residues. Trimming removed 2 bases from V and 5 bases from J, with 10 bases in between.

This clone has a handful of counts. V usage is TRBV29-1 and J usage is TRBJ1-4, with 7 positions matching TRBD1. Germline CDR1 reads SQVTM; CDR2 reads ANQGSEA. J gave up 5 bases and V 4 bases, and 10 bases lay outside the gene matches. This CDR3 spans 15 amino acids. This CDR3 reads CSVGPGTVPNEKLFF. CDR3 DNA: TGCAGCGTTGGTCCCGGGACAGTCCCAAATGAAAAACTGTTTTTT.

DNA for the CDR3: TGTGCCTGGAGCGAGGGACTAGCGGGACAGAATGAGCAGTTCTTC. Protein sequence: CAWSEGLAGQNEQFF. The V and J genes are TRBV30 and TRBJ2-1; the match to TRBD2 covers 13 bases. CDR1 and CDR2 (germline): GTSNPN, SVGIG (reference sequence). The V and J ends lost 3 bases and 7 bases, in that order; junction bases with no gene match: 6. There are 15 residues in the CDR3.

The chain joins TRBV5-1 to TRBJ2-5; 12 nucleotides agree with TRBD1. J was trimmed by 2 bases and V by 0 bases; bases with no gene match: 5. CDR3 length: 17 amino acids. Germline lookup yields CDR1 SGHRS and CDR2 YFSETQ. CDR3 amino acids: CASSLAGGQGAQETQYF. The CDR3, as DNA: TGCGCCAGCAGCTTGGCCGGGGGACAGGGGGCTCAAGAGACCCAGTACTTC.

In regard to this clone: Other DNA sequences in this sample translate to the same CDR3. The chain is built from TRBV5-1 and TRBJ2-7, with TRBD2 identical over 14 bases. The CDR3 length is 15 residues. Germline V lookup: CDR1 SGHRS, CDR2 YFSETQ. The junction had 3 bases not matched to a gene; V was cut back by 4 bases and J by 3 bases. CDR3 nucleotide sequence: TGCGCCAGCAGCGCCGGGACTAGCGGGGGCTACGAGCAGTACTTC. Amino acids: CASSAGTSGGYEQYF.

The CDR3 spells CASRASGFSNEQFF. Here the CDR3 DNA reads TGTGCCAGCAGAGCTAGCGGGTTTTCCAATGAGCAGTTCTTC. The chain uses TRBV2 and TRBJ2-1; 8 bases line up with TRBD2. CDR3 size: 14 residues. V dropped 6 bases and J dropped 6; count of bases not matched to a gene: 7. Per the germline V gene, CDR1 is SNHLY and CDR2 is FYNNEI.

CDR3 DNA: TGTGCCAGCGCGCTGCCCACCGGTGGGGCTTTCTTT. Translation: CASALPTGGAFF. This chain links TRBV2 with TRBJ1-1; D gene uncertain. V was pared by 8 bases and J by 11 bases, with 18 bases between. The CDR3 length is 12 residues. Germline CDR1 SNHLY, CDR2 FYNNEI.

For the CDR3, the DNA is TGCGCCAGCAGCCTAGGGCAGGCAGGGCCGGCCGGGGAGCTGTTTTTT. This encodes CASSLGQAGPAGELFF. V and J are TRBV4-1 and TRBJ2-2, with TRBD1 as a possible D gene (5 bases). This CDR3 has 16 amino acids. CDR1 and CDR2 from the germline V gene are MGHRA and YSYEKL. Trimming removed 4 bases at V and 6 bases at J, with 18 bases between.

Regarding this clone: Other DNA sequences within the sample encode an identical CDR3. The CDR3: CASSFSSGANVLTF. The CDR3 region has the DNA TGTGCCAGCAGCTTCAGCTCTGGGGCCAACGTCCTGACTTTC. V usage is TRBV5-4 and J usage is TRBJ2-6, with no clear D. This CDR3 has 14 amino acids. Germline V CDR1 and CDR2: SGHNT, YYREEE (reference sequence). The germline V and J ends were trimmed by 2 bases and 0 bases, with 3 bases remaining between them.

In regard to this clone: Other DNA sequences of this sample code for an identical CDR3. V and J are TRBV27 and TRBJ2-2, with D possibly being TRBD1 (6 bases). CDR1 and CDR2 (germline): MNHEY, SMNVEV (reference sequence). The CDR3 runs to 13 residues. Trimming stripped 6 bases from V and 4 bases from J, with 9 bases between. The CDR3 sequence: CASRQGGTGELFF. The CDR3 DNA reads as TGTGCCAGCAGACAGGGTGGCACCGGGGAGCTGTTTTTT.

The chain uses TRBV7-2 and TRBJ2-7; 7 nucleotides agree with TRBD2. Trimming took 0 bases from V and 3 from J; bases not matched to a gene: 2. The CDR3 loop spans 14 amino acids. Germline values: CDR1 SGHTA, CDR2 FQGNSA. CDR3 loop: CASSLAGGVYEQYF. The CDR3 DNA sequence: TGTGCCAGCAGCTTAGCGGGAGGGGTCTACGAGCAGTACTTC.

The chain employs TRBV7-9 and TRBJ1-2, with no clear D. Germline CDR1 and CDR2: SEHNR and FQNEAQ (reference sequence). V dropped 2 bases and J dropped 5 bases, with 9 bases sitting between them. The CDR3 totals 13 residues. DNA of the CDR3: TGTGCCAGCAGCTTACCAGAGGCGTATGGCTACACCTTC. Amino acids: CASSLPEAYGYTF. The full variable domain, in which reference TRBV7-9 and TRBJ1-2 provide the parts outside the CDR3, is DTGVSQNPRHKITKRGQNVTFRCDPISEHNRLYWYRQTLGQGPEFLTYFQNEAQLEKSRLLSDRFSAERPKGSFSTLEIQRTEQGDSAMYLCASSLPEAYGYTFGSGTRLTVV.

The CDR3, as DNA: TGTGCCTGGACCGGGGGGTGGGAAGGCTACACCTTC. Its translation is CAWTGGWEGYTF. The V and J genes are TRBV30 and TRBJ1-2, with D maybe TRBD1 (5 bases). Looked up from germline, CDR1 is GTSNPN and CDR2 is SVGIG (reference sequence). V shed 4 bases and J shed 8 bases, with 14 bases lying between them. The CDR3 is 12 amino acids.

About this clone: This CDR3 is also generated by other DNA sequences in the sample. The chain employs TRBV18 and TRBJ1-1; D perhaps matches TRBD1 (5 bases). Trimming took off 3 bases at V and 1 base at J, with 9 bases between the two ends. This CDR3 spans 14 amino acids. Germline lookup yields CDR1 KGHSH and CDR2 LQKENI. The CDR3 coding sequence is TGTGCCAGCTCACCGGCCCAGGGGAACACTGAAGCTTTCTTT. The encoded protein is CASSPAQGNTEAFF. Full variable domain (rest looked up from reference TRBV18 and TRBJ1-1): NAGVMQNPRHLVRRRGQEARLRCSPMKGHSHVYWYRQLPEEGLKFMVYLQKENIIDESGMPKERFSAEFPKEGPSILRIQQVVRGDSAAYFCASSPAQGNTEAFFGQGTRLTVV.

This chain connects TRBV2 to TRBJ2-7, with a possible D match to TRBD1 (6 bases). The ends were cut back, 6 bases at V and 2 bases at J, with 14 bases in the middle. The CDR3 covers 14 residues. The germline gives CDR1 SNHLY, CDR2 FYNNEI. The CDR3 here is CASREDSSTYEQYF. The CDR3 region has the DNA TGTGCCAGCAGAGAGGACAGCTCAACCTACGAGCAGTACTTC.

The V and J genes are TRBV18 and TRBJ1-1; 7 positions match TRBD1. Trimming took 4 bases from V and 4 from J; bases not matched to a gene: 3. The CDR3 totals 13 residues. The germline V gene encodes CDR1 KGHSH and CDR2 LQKENI. The CDR3, as DNA: TGTGCCAGCTCACAACGGGACAGCACTGAAGCTTTCTTT. This codes for CASSQRDSTEAFF.

J is TRBJ2-7 and V is TRBV19; no definite D call. This CDR3 comprises 15 residues. Germline values: CDR1 LNHDA, CDR2 SQIVND (reference sequence). Trimming left V 7 bases short and J 2 bases short, with 18 bases between. CDR3 DNA: TGTGCCAGTACCCCGAATAGCCGGGCCGCCTACGAGCAGTACTTC. Its translation: CASTPNSRAAYEQYF.

V gene TRBV7-2 combines with J gene TRBJ2-3; the D gene is possibly TRBD1 (5 bases). Deletions cut 3 bases from V and 0 bases from J, with 13 bases between. From germline, CDR1 is SGHTA and CDR2 FQGNSA. The length of the CDR3 is 16 residues. As DNA, the CDR3 is TGTGCCAGCAGCTTTCAGGGAAGGGCGAGCACAGATACGCAGTATTTT. Translating it yields CASSFQGRASTDTQYF. The full variable domain, rest sourced from reference TRBV7-2 and TRBJ2-3, is GAGVSQSPSNKVTEKGKDVELRCDPISGHTALYWYRQSLGQGLEFLIYFQGNSAPDKSGLPSDRFSAERTGGSVSTLTIQRTQQEDSAVYLCASSFQGRASTDTQYFGPGTRLTVL.

Concerning this clone itself: Within the sample, other DNA sequences also encode this same CDR3. This rearrangement joins TRBV5-1 to TRBJ2-5, with TRBD2 matching over 8 bases. Germline trimming cut 0 bases from V and 3 bases from J; bases unmatched to any gene: 4. Germline V gene data show CDR1 as SGHRS and CDR2 as YFSETQ. The CDR3 runs 15 residues. DNA of the CDR3: TGCGCCAGCAGCTTGGGGCTAGCGGGTAAAGAGACCCAGTACTTC. Translation gives CASSLGLAGKETQYF.

The rearrangement uses TRBV30 and TRBJ2-3; 8 nucleotides line up with TRBD2. Trimming cost V 3 bases and J 0 bases; bases outside gene matches: 8. CDR1 is GTSNPN and CDR2 is SVGIG in the germline V gene (reference sequence). CDR3 length equals 16 residues. CDR3 coding DNA: TGTGCCTGGAGCGATCGGGGACTAGGGAGCACAGATACGCAGTATTTT. As protein: CAWSDRGLGSTDTQYF. Drawing the rest from reference TRBV30 and TRBJ2-3, the complete variable domain is SQTIHQWPATLVQPVGSPLSLECTVEGTSNPNLYWYRQAAGRGLQLLFYSVGIGQISSEVPQNLSASRPQDRQFILSSKKLLLSDSGFYLCAWSDRGLGSTDTQYFGPGTRLTVL.

The chain couples TRBV11-2 to TRBJ1-1, with TRBD1 as a possible D gene (5 bases). Germline values: CDR1 SGHAT, CDR2 FQNNGV. The CDR3 is 16 residues long. Trimming pared 5 bases from V and 0 bases from J, leaving 16 bases between. In DNA form, the CDR3 reads TGTGCCAGCAGCCCCTACAGGACGCAGGTGAACACTGAAGCTTTCTTT. It is translated as CASSPYRTQVNTEAFF.

The chain couples TRBV5-1 to TRBJ2-4; 8 positions match TRBD1. The CDR3 totals 13 residues. CDR1 is SGHRS and CDR2 is YFSETQ in the germline V gene. J was trimmed by 9 bases and V by 0 bases; bases with no gene match: 2. This chain's CDR3 is CASSLEGTGIQYF. CDR3 bases: TGCGCCAGCAGCTTGGAAGGGACAGGCATTCAGTACTTC.

Of note for this clone: The same CDR3 arises from other DNA sequences in this sample as well. J is TRBJ2-2 and V is TRBV18; 8 positions match TRBD1. Per germline, CDR1 KGHSH and CDR2 LQKENI. V lost 3 bases to trimming and J lost 4 bases; unmatched junction nucleotides: 1. This CDR3 region has 14 residues. The DNA for the CDR3 is TGTGCCAGCTCACCCGACAGGGGCACCGGGGAGCTGTTTTTT. Amino acid sequence: CASSPDRGTGELFF.

The chain combines TRBV4-1 with TRBJ2-3, with 7 bases matching TRBD2. Per the germline V gene, CDR1 is MGHRA and CDR2 is YSYEKL. The CDR3 extends over 16 amino acids. Trimming at V came to 0 bases and at J to 6 bases, leaving 9 bases not matched to a gene. The CDR3 DNA is TGCGCCAGCAGCCAAGATAAGAAACTAGCGAGCGATACGCAGTATTTT. It specifies CASSQDKKLASDTQYF.

The chain combines TRBV7-2 with TRBJ1-2, with D perhaps matching TRBD1 (6 bases). The CDR3 spans 14 residues. V lost 5 bases and J lost 7, with 17 bases in between. In germline, CDR1 is SGHTA, CDR2 FQGNSA. CDR3 sequence (DNA): TGTGCCAGCAGCGCCGACAACAGGGATCGTGGCTACACCTTC. Translating it yields CASSADNRDRGYTF.

The chain joins TRBV9 to TRBJ2-2; a weak D match, TRBD2 (6 bases). This CDR3 comprises 15 residues. Germline V gives CDR1 SGDLS, CDR2 YYNGEE. Trimming left V 0 bases short and J 6 bases short, with 12 bases between. CDR3 amino acids: CASSVVGGAAGELFF. As DNA, the CDR3 is TGTGCCAGCAGCGTAGTAGGAGGGGCGGCCGGGGAGCTGTTTTTT.